This T cell receptor (beta chain) was sequenced in a study of identical twins. Only one count was recorded for this clonotype. At one of its ends the junction is not consistent with the germline gene, which may arise from a read error. Via MiXCR, TCRdb re-called the 5' RACE reads, giving one row per CDR3 protein. In the table there are 1.5 million to 2 million distinct CDR3 sequences, more than 30% of which are singletons. CDR3 length: 16 amino acids. Germline loops: CDR1 LGHDT, CDR2 YNNKEL (reference sequence). The TCR comes from a newborn girl in good health. The sequenced sample consisted of cord blood. The genes are TRBV3-1 and TRBJ2-3; D possibly corresponds to TRBD2 (5 bases). The chain's CDR3 is CASGQRLAMFTDTQYF. The CDR3 DNA is TGTGCCAGCGGCCAACGCCTAGCTATGTTCACAGATACGCAGTATTTT.